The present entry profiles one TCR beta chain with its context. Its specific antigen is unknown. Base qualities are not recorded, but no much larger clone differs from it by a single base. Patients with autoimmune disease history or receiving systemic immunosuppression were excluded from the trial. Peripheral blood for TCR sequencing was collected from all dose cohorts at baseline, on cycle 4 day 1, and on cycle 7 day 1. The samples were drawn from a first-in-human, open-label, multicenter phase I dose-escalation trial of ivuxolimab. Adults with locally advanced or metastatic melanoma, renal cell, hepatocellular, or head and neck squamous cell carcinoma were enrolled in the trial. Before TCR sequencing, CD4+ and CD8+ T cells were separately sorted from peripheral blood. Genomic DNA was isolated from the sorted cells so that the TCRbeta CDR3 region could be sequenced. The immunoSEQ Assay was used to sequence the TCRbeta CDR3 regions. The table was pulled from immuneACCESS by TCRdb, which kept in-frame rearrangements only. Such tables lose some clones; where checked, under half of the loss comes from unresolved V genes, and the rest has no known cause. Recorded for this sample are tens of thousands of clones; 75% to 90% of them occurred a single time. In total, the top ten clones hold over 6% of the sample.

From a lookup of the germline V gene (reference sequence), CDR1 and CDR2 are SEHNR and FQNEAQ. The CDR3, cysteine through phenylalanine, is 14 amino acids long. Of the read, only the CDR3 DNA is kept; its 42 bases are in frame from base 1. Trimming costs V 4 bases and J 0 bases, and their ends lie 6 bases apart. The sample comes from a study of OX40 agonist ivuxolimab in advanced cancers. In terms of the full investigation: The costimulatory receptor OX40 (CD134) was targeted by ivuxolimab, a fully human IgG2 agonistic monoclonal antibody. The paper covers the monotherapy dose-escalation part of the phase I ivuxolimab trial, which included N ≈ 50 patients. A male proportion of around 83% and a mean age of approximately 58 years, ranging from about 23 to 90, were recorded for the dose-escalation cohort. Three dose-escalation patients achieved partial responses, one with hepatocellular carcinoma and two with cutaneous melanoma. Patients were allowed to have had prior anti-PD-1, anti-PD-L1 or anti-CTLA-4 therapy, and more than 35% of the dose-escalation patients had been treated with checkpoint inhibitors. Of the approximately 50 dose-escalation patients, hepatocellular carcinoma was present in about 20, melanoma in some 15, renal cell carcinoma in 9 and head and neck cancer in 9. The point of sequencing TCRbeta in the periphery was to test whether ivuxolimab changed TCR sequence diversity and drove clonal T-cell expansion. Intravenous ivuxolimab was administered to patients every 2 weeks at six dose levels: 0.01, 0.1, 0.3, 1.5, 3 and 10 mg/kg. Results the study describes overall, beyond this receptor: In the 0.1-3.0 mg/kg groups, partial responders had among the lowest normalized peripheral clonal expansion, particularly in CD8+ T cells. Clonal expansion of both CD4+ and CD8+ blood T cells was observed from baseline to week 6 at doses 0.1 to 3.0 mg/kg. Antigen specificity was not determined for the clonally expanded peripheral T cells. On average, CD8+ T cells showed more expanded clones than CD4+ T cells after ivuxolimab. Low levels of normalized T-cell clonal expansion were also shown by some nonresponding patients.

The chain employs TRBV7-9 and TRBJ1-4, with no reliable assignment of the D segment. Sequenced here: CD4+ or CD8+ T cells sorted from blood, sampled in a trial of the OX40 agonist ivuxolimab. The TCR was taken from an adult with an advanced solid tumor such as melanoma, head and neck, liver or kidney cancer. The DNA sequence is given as TGTGCCAGCAGCTCATCTGCAACTAATGAAAAACTGTTTTTT. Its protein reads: CASSSSATNEKLFF.